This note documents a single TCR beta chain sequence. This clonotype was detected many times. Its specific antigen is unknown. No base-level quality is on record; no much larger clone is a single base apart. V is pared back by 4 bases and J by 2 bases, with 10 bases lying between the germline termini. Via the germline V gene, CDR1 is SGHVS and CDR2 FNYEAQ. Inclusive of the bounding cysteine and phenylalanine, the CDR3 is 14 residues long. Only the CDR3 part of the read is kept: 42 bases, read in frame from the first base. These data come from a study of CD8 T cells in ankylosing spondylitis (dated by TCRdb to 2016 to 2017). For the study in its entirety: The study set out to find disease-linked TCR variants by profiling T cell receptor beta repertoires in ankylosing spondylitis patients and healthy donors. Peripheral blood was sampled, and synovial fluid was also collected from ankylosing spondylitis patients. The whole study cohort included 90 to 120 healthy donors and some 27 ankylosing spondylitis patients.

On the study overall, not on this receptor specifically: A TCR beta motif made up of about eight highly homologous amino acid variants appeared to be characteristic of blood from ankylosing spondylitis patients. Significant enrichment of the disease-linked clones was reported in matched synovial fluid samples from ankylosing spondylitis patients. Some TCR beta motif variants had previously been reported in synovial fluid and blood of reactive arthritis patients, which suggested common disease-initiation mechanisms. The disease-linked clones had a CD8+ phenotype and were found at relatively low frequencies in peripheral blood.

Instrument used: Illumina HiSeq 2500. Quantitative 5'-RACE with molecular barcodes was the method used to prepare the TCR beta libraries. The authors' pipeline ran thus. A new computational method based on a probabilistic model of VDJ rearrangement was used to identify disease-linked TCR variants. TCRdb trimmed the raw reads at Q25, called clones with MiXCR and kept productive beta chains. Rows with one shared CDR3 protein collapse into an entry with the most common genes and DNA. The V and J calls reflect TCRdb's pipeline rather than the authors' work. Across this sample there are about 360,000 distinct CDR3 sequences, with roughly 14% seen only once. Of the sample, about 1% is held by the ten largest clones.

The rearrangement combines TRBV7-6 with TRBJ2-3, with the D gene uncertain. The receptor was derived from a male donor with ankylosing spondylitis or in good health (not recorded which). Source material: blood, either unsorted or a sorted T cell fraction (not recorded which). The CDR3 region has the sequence CASSSRGATDTQYF. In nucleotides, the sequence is TGTGCCAGCAGCTCCCGTGGTGCCACAGATACGCAGTATTTT.